This T cell receptor beta chain was sequenced during a study of T cell changes during pregnancy in multiple sclerosis. Sequencing was performed with immunoSEQ multiplex PCR; in TCRdb, only in-frame clones are kept and a portion is missing. Here the sample spans approximately 100,000 clones, approximately 94% being singletons. The CDR3 has 14 amino acids. Germline assignment: CDR1 MGHRA and CDR2 YSYEKL. The V and J ends lost 2 bases and 8 bases respectively, with 13 bases between them. The sample in question was peripheral blood, obtained before pregnancy. The chain uses TRBV4-1 and TRBJ1-3; tentative D call: TRBD1 (6 bases). This TCR came from a female donor with multiple sclerosis, enrolled in a pregnancy study. Here the CDR3 reads CASSQRTGRDTIYF. In DNA form, the CDR3 reads TGCGCCAGCAGCCAACGAACAGGGAGAGACACCATATATTTT.